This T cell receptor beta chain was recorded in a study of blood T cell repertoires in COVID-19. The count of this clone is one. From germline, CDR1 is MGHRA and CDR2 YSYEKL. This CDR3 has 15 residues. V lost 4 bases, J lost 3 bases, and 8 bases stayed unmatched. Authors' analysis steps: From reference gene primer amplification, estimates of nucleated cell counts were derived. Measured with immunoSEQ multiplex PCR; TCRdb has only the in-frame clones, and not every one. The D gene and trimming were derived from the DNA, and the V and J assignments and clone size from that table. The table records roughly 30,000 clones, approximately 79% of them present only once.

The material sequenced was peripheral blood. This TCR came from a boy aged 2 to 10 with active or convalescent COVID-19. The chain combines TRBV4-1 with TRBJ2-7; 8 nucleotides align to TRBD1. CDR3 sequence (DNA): TGCGCCAGCAGCCTCAGACAGGGGCCCAACTACGAGCAGTACTTC. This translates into CASSLRQGPNYEQYF.